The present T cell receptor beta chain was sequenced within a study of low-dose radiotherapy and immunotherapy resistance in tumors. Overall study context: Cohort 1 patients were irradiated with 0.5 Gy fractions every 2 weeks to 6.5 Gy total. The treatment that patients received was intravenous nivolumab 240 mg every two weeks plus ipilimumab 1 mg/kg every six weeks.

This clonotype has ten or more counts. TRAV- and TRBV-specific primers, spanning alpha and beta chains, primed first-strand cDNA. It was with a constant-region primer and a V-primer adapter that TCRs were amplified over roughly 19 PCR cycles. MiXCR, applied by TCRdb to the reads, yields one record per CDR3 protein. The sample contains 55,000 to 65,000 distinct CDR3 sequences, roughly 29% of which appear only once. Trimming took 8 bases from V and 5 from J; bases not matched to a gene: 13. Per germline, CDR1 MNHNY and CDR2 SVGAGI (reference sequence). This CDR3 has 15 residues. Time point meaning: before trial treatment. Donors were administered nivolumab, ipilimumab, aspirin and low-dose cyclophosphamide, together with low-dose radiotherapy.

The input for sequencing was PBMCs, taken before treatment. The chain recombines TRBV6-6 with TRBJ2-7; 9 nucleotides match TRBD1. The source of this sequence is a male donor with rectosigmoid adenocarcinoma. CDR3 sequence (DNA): TGTGCCAGCTGGGGGCAGGGACAGGGCGGACACGAGCAGTACTTC. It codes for CASWGQGQGGHEQYF.